These 32 T cell receptor beta chains share one sample of origin, sequenced in a study of cytomegalovirus exposure and HLA in healthy donors. 13 Jbeta primers and 60 Vbeta primers were used for the PCR. Sequenced by immunoSEQ multiplex PCR; TCRdb stores in-frame clones only, minus some. This sample has approximately 130,000 clones, with around 70% found just once. The material sequenced was PBMCs. Source of these receptors: a man aged 25 to 40 in good health and CMV-seronegative.

The genes are TRBV20-1 and TRBJ1-5; no firm D call. The length of the CDR3 is 11 residues. Germline V gene lookup returns CDR1 DFQATT and CDR2 SNEGSKA (reference sequence). The V and J ends lost 3 bases and 5 bases respectively, with 5 bases between them. CDR3 DNA sequence: TGCAGTGCTAGTTCAGATCAGCCCCAGCATTTT. Amino acids: CSASSDQPQHF.

The genes are TRBV29-1 and TRBJ2-2; TRBD1 matches 10 bases. Trimming at V came to 1 base and at J to 6 bases, leaving 2 bases not matched to a gene. In germline, CDR1 is SQVTM, CDR2 ANQGSEA. The CDR3 spans 14 residues. CDR3 in amino acids: CSVEGDRGPGELFF. In nucleotides, the CDR3 is TGCAGCGTTGAAGGGGACAGGGGCCCCGGGGAGCTGTTTTTT.

The chain combines TRBV5-6 with TRBJ2-5, with TRBD1 matching 11 bases. The CDR3 is 16 residues long. Germline loops: CDR1 SGHDT, CDR2 YYEEEE. With 4 bases clipped from V and 5 bases from J, the junction kept 10 bases outside the gene matches. The CDR3 sequence is CASSIGPDRGLETQYF. The CDR3 DNA is TGTGCCAGCAGCATAGGCCCGGACAGGGGGCTGGAGACCCAGTACTTC.

The chain has TRBV7-9 and TRBJ2-5; possible D gene TRBD1, 6 bases. The CDR3 totals 13 residues. The ends were cut back, 2 bases at V and 3 bases at J, with 7 bases in the middle. Germline V gene lookup returns CDR1 SEHNR and CDR2 FQNEAQ (reference sequence). The DNA for the CDR3 is TGTGCCAGCAGCTTATCAGGGGAAGAGACCCAGTACTTC. It specifies CASSLSGEETQYF.

The chain is built from TRBV6-1 and TRBJ2-1; D is possibly TRBD1 (6 bases). This CDR3 comprises 15 residues. Trimming pared 6 bases from V and 0 bases from J, leaving 12 bases between. Germline V gives CDR1 MNHNS, CDR2 SASEGT. CDR3 region: CASRARGRSYNEQFF. Written as DNA, the CDR3 is TGTGCCAGCAGGGCCAGGGGACGCTCCTACAATGAGCAGTTCTTC.

This chain uses TRBV2 with TRBJ2-7; maybe TRBD2 (6 bases). V lost 5 bases to trimming and J lost 2 bases, with 13 bases between them. From germline, CDR1 is SNHLY and CDR2 FYNNEI. The CDR3 spans 14 residues. The CDR3, as DNA: TGTGCCAGCAGTCTTAGCGGCAGGGCCTACGAGCAGTACTTC. It encodes CASSLSGRAYEQYF.

The rearrangement uses TRBV27 and TRBJ2-2; 9 bases align to TRBD2. Trimming at V came to 3 bases and at J to 4 bases, leaving 6 bases not matched to a gene. Germline-derived CDR1 and CDR2 are MNHEY and SMNVEV (reference sequence). This CDR3 is built from 16 residues. CDR3 in amino acids: CASSLPSGILTGELFF. The CDR3 nucleotides read TGTGCCAGCAGTTTGCCTAGCGGGATCCTCACCGGGGAGCTGTTTTTT.

The V and J genes are TRBV6-5 and TRBJ2-3; the D gene is possibly TRBD2 (5 bases). The CDR3 runs to 15 residues. Germline V gives CDR1 MNHEY, CDR2 SVGAGI. Trimming pared 7 bases from V and 4 bases from J, leaving 18 bases between. CDR3 nucleotides: TGTGCCAGCACCGACTATGGGGTCGGGGCAGATACGCAGTATTTT. Residues: CASTDYGVGADTQYF.

This clone was observed once. The rearrangement uses TRBV7-3 and TRBJ2-3, with a possible D match to TRBD1 (6 bases). Trimming left V 1 base short and J 0 bases short, with 11 bases between. The CDR3 has 16 residues. Germline V lookup: CDR1 SGHTA, CDR2 FQGTGA. The CDR3 region is CASSLIVGASTDTQYF. CDR3 coding DNA: TGTGCCAGCAGCTTAATTGTGGGGGCTAGCACAGATACGCAGTATTTT.

This rearrangement joins TRBV7-8 to TRBJ2-5, with TRBD1 identical over 9 bases. This CDR3 comprises 17 residues. Trimming took 2 bases from V and 4 from J; bases not matched to a gene: 11. Germline V gene lookup returns CDR1 SGHVS and CDR2 FQNEAQ. CDR3 in amino acids: CASSLIYRTGVRETQYF. The CDR3 DNA is TGTGCCAGCAGCTTAATTTACCGGACAGGGGTGCGAGAGACCCAGTACTTC. Together with reference TRBV7-8 and TRBJ2-5, the CDR3 gives the full variable domain: GAGVSQSPRYKVAKRGQDVALRCDPISGHVSLFWYQQALGQGPEFLTYFQNEAQLDKSGLPSDRFFAERPEGSVSTLKIQRTQQEDSAVYLCASSLIYRTGVRETQYFGPGTRLLVL.

The rearrangement links TRBV27 to TRBJ2-3, with 10 bases matching TRBD2. The J segment lost 6 bases and the V segment lost 0 bases, leaving 9 bases of the junction unmatched. Germline CDR1 MNHEY, CDR2 SMNVEV (reference sequence). This CDR3 is built from 17 residues. The CDR3 bases are TGTGCCAGCAGTTTATCCCCACTTACTAGCGGGGTGGATACGCAGTATTTT. It yields the protein CASSLSPLTSGVDTQYF.

The chain recombines TRBV30 with TRBJ2-1; 7 nucleotides align to TRBD2. Per the germline V gene, CDR1 is GTSNPN and CDR2 is SVGIG (reference sequence). The J segment lost 3 bases and the V segment lost 4 bases, leaving 9 bases of the junction unmatched. The CDR3 length is 15 residues. CDR3 sequence: CAWTWGGSRYNEQFF. As DNA, the CDR3 is TGTGCCTGGACTTGGGGCGGGAGTCGCTACAATGAGCAGTTCTTC. The variable domain in full, completed from reference TRBV30 and TRBJ2-1, reads SQTIHQWPATLVQPVGSPLSLECTVEGTSNPNLYWYRQAAGRGLQLLFYSVGIGQISSEVPQNLSASRPQDRQFILSSKKLLLSDSGFYLCAWTWGGSRYNEQFFGPGTRLTVL.

The rearrangement joins TRBV7-2 to TRBJ2-7; 12 bases are a match to TRBD2. Germline CDR1 SGHTA, CDR2 FQGNSA. The CDR3 extends over 19 amino acids. Trimming cost V 3 bases and J 5 bases; bases outside gene matches: 17. CDR3 sequence: CASSFVAMLAGGPDHEQYF. CDR3 DNA: TGTGCCAGCAGCTTTGTGGCCATGCTAGCGGGGGGGCCTGACCACGAGCAGTACTTC.

This sequence joins TRBV7-3 and TRBJ1-1; 7 nucleotides align to TRBD1. V shed 5 bases, J shed 6 bases, and the junction held 9 bases outside the gene matches. CDR1 is SGHTA and CDR2 is FQGTGA in the germline V gene. The CDR3 is 14 residues long. CDR3: CASSTKGGSAEAFF. The CDR3 DNA sequence: TGTGCCAGCAGCACGAAAGGGGGCAGCGCTGAAGCTTTCTTT.

CDR3 nucleotides: TGTGCCAGCAGCTTAGCTAGAAACACTGAAGCTTTCTTT. This translates into CASSLARNTEAFF. This sequence joins TRBV7-2 and TRBJ1-1; D remains ambiguous. V was cut by 0 bases and J by 2 bases, with 4 bases left in between. CDR1 is SGHTA and CDR2 is FQGNSA in the germline V gene. The CDR3 totals 13 residues.

The CDR3 here is CASSTGISSTDTQYF. The CDR3 coding sequence is TGTGCCAGTAGTACAGGGATTTCTAGCACAGATACGCAGTATTTT. The chain links TRBV19 to TRBJ2-3, with D tentatively TRBD1 (5 bases). Germline V gene sequence: CDR1 LNHDA, CDR2 SQIVND (reference sequence). CDR3 length: 15 amino acids. The V end lost 4 bases, the J end lost 0 bases, and 11 bases lay between the germline ends.

V gene TRBV7-9 combines with J gene TRBJ1-1; TRBD1 might be the D (5 bases). There are 13 residues in the CDR3. Trimming cost V 5 bases and J 7 bases, with 14 bases left between them. The germline V gene has CDR1 SEHNR and CDR2 FQNEAQ (reference sequence). Here the CDR3 reads CASSLFQDSEAFF. The DNA for the CDR3 is TGTGCCAGCAGCCTTTTTCAAGACAGTGAAGCTTTCTTT.

The chain recombines TRBV28 with TRBJ2-7; no firm D call. The V gene's germline CDR1 is MDHEN and CDR2 SYDVKM. V was trimmed by 4 bases and J by 3 bases, leaving 16 bases between them. The CDR3 consists of 15 residues. DNA of the CDR3: TGTGCCAGCAGTTCCCCCTCAGACAAGTTCTACGAGCAGTACTTC. Protein sequence: CASSSPSDKFYEQYF.

The chain has TRBV9 and TRBJ2-2, with TRBD2 identical over 12 bases. With V trimmed by 4 bases and J by 4 bases, 17 bases remained unmatched. The CDR3 runs to 20 residues. Germline V CDR1 and CDR2: SGDLS, YYNGEE. CDR3 in DNA: TGTGCCAGCAGCCCTTCCCTCCGACTAGCGGGAGATGGGGGCACCGGGGAGCTGTTTTTT. As protein: CASSPSLRLAGDGGTGELFF. The full variable domain, rest sourced from reference TRBV9 and TRBJ2-2, is DSGVTQTPKHLITATGQRVTLRCSPRSGDLSVYWYQQSLDQGLQFLIQYYNGEERAKGNILERFSAQQFPDLHSELNLSSLELGDSALYFCASSPSLRLAGDGGTGELFFGEGSRLTVL.

The chain combines TRBV5-1 with TRBJ1-3; a possible D gene is TRBD1 (5 bases). Germline V gene lookup returns CDR1 SGHRS and CDR2 YFSETQ. The CDR3 runs 15 residues. V lost 1 base to trimming and J lost 2 bases, with 10 bases between them. The CDR3 is CASSLLGAPGNTIYF. The CDR3 DNA reads TGCGCCAGCAGCTTGCTAGGGGCTCCTGGAAACACCATATATTTT.

This clone was detected once. This chain links TRBV2 with TRBJ2-7; 8 bases align to TRBD2. Per germline, CDR1 SNHLY and CDR2 FYNNEI. J gave up 4 bases and V 4 bases, and 9 bases lay outside the gene matches. This CDR3 is built from 15 residues. Here the CDR3 DNA reads TGTGCCAGCAGTGTATTTATTAGCGGGAAATACGAGCAGTACTTC. Translated: CASSVFISGKYEQYF.

The chain recombines TRBV27 with TRBJ2-1, with 9 bases lining up with TRBD2. V trimming: 5 bases; J trimming: 2 bases; junction bases outside the gene matches: 4. Germline loops: CDR1 MNHEY, CDR2 SMNVEV (reference sequence). The CDR3 loop spans 15 amino acids. The CDR3 DNA follows: TGTGCCAGCAGTCCCCTAGCGGGACCCTACAATGAGCAGTTCTTC. This encodes CASSPLAGPYNEQFF.

The rearrangement links TRBV19 to TRBJ1-4, with D possibly matching TRBD1 (5 bases). The V gene's germline CDR1 is LNHDA and CDR2 SQIVND (reference sequence). The CDR3 covers 14 residues. V dropped 9 bases and J dropped 8 bases, with 19 bases sitting between them. CDR3 in amino acids: CASASLGGDEKLFF. The CDR3 DNA reads as TGTGCCAGCGCCAGCTTGGGGGGGGACGAAAAACTGTTTTTT.

This clone was picked up a small number of times. The V call is TRBV13, the J call TRBJ2-1; the D gene is possibly TRBD2 (6 bases). CDR1 is PRHDT and CDR2 is FYEKMQ in the germline V gene (reference sequence). The CDR3 has 14 residues. Trimming removed 5 bases from V and 9 bases from J, with 17 bases in between. The CDR3 coding sequence is TGTGCCAGCAGCCCCGGCGGGGCCGGCCTTGAGCAGTTCTTC. Translating it yields CASSPGGAGLEQFF.

The DNA for the CDR3 is TGTGCCGGGGGGGGTGGTAGGGCAGGGGTCTATGGCTACACCTTC. This sequence encodes CAGGGGRAGVYGYTF. The chain joins TRBV28 to TRBJ1-2; the D gene is possibly TRBD1 (6 bases). Trimming took off 11 bases at V and 4 bases at J, with 23 bases between the two ends. The CDR3 has 15 residues. Germline CDR1 and CDR2: MDHEN and SYDVKM.

This chain uses TRBV19 with TRBJ2-7; maybe TRBD1 (5 bases). Per germline, CDR1 LNHDA and CDR2 SQIVND (reference sequence). The germline V and J ends were trimmed by 4 bases and 4 bases, with 11 bases remaining between them. There are 13 residues in the CDR3. The CDR3 DNA reads as TGTGCCAGTAGTAAAGGCAGGGCGTACGAGCAGTACTTC. Protein: CASSKGRAYEQYF.

The V call is TRBV28, the J call TRBJ1-4, with 7 bases matching TRBD1. Germline lookup yields CDR1 MDHEN and CDR2 SYDVKM. The CDR3 totals 12 residues. The V gene end was trimmed by 6 bases and the J gene end by 7 bases; junction bases not matched to a gene: 2. CDR3 amino acids: CASRGTVEKLFF. The CDR3 DNA is TGTGCCAGCAGAGGGACAGTTGAAAAACTGTTTTTT. The whole variable domain, remainder taken from reference TRBV28 and TRBJ1-4, is DVKVTQSSRYLVKRTGEKVFLECVQDMDHENMFWYRQDPGLGLRLIYFSYDVKMKEKGDIPEGYSVSREKKERFSLILESASTNQTSMYLCASRGTVEKLFFGSGTQLSVL.

The chain joins TRBV20-1 to TRBJ2-7; D gene unclear. The CDR3 has 11 amino acids. The V gene's germline CDR1 is DFQATT and CDR2 SNEGSKA (reference sequence). V was pared by 1 base and J by 4 bases, with 5 bases between. For the CDR3, the DNA is TGCAGTGCTAGAGGCACATACGAGCAGTACTTC. It translates to CSARGTYEQYF.

For the CDR3, the DNA is TGCGCCAGCAGCTTGGGTGGAGCGGAGGGTGAAAAACTGTTTTTT. It specifies CASSLGGAEGEKLFF. The gene calls are TRBV5-1 and TRBJ1-4, with no clear D. The CDR3 has 15 residues. Germline CDR1 reads SGHRS; CDR2 reads YFSETQ. V lost 0 bases, J lost 7 bases, and 13 bases lay in between.

The rearrangement links TRBV5-1 to TRBJ2-3; 9 bases are shared with TRBD2. This CDR3 has 17 amino acids. CDR1 and CDR2 (germline): SGHRS, YFSETQ. The J segment lost 1 base and the V segment lost 3 bases, leaving 9 bases of the junction unmatched. CDR3 DNA: TGCGCCAGCAGCTCCCTCCTTAGCGGGAGCGGCACAGATACGCAGTATTTT. Its translation is CASSSLLSGSGTDTQYF.

This clone has a single count. The chain joins TRBV7-9 to TRBJ1-2, with D perhaps matching TRBD1 (5 bases). Trimming removed 5 bases from V and 0 bases from J, with 19 bases in between. The CDR3 sequence is 17 residues long. In germline, CDR1 is SEHNR, CDR2 FQNEAQ (reference sequence). The CDR3 here is CASSPPGGEGSNYGYTF. CDR3 coding DNA: TGTGCCAGCAGCCCCCCCGGGGGGGAGGGATCTAACTATGGCTACACCTTC.

This clone was seen only a few times. The junction differs from germline at one of its ends, possibly a read error. The V and J genes are TRBV7-7 and TRBJ2-5; tentatively, D is TRBD2 (7 bases). Germline assignment: CDR1 SSHAT and CDR2 FNYEAQ (reference sequence). This CDR3 contains 14 residues. The CDR3 DNA follows: TGTGCTAGCAGCTTAGGGGGAGGGATTGAGACCCAGTACTTC. This sequence encodes CASSLGGGIETQYF.